The present entry profiles one TCR beta chain with its context. These data belong to a study of blood T cell repertoires in COVID-19. CDR3 length: 15 residues. Trimming shortened V by 2 bases and J by 7 bases, and 17 bases separated the two germline ends. Germline V gene lookup returns CDR1 MNHNS and CDR2 SASEGT. Clones were read by immunoSEQ multiplex PCR, and TCRdb kept only the in-frame ones, dropping some. The table lists under 250,000 clones, around 75% of them singletons. Specimen: peripheral blood. This receptor was identified in a middle-aged woman with COVID-19, enrolled during active disease. This rearrangement joins TRBV6-1 to TRBJ2-5; maybe TRBD1 (5 bases). The chain's CDR3 is CASSEIRSTGATQYF. The DNA for the CDR3 is TGTGCCAGCAGTGAAATTAGAAGTACAGGCGCGACCCAGTACTTC.